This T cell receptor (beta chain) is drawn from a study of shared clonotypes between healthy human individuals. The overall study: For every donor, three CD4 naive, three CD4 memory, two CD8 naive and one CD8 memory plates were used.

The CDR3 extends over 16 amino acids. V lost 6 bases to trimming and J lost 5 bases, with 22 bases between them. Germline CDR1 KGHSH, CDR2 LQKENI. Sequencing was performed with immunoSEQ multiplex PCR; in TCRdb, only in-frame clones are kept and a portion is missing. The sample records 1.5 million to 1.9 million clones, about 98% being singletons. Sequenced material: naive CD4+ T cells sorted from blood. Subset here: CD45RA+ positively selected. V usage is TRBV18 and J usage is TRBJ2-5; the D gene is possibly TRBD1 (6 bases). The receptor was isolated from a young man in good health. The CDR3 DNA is TGTGCCAGCTCTGGACGAACACAGGGTCTCCGGGAGACCCAGTACTTC. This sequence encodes CASSGRTQGLRETQYF.